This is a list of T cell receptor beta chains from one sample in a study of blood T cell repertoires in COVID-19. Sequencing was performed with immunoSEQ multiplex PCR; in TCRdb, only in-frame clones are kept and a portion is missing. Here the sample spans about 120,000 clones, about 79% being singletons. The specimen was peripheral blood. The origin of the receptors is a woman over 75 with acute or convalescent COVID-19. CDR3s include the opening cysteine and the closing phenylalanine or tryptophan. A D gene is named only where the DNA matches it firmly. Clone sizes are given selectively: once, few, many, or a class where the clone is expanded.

cdr3_nt: TGTGCCAGCAGTGAACCAGGGGCGGGAGATACGCAGTATTTT; cdr3_aa: CASSEPGAGDTQYF; j_call: TRBJ2-3; v_call: TRBV6-1; clone_size: .; d_call: .
cdr3_nt: TGTGTGGGGGGGGTATCCTACGAGCAGTACTTC; cdr3_aa: CVGGVSYEQYF; j_call: TRBJ2-7; v_call: TRBV6-5; clone_size: .; d_call: TRBD2
cdr3_nt: TGTGCCAGCAGGCCCCCTCGACAGGTCGGCAATCAGCCCCAGCATTTT; cdr3_aa: CASRPPRQVGNQPQHF; j_call: TRBJ1-5; v_call: TRBV28; clone_size: .; d_call: .
cdr3_nt: TGTGCCAGCAGAAAAGGGGGAGATACTGAAGCTTTCTTT; cdr3_aa: CASRKGGDTEAFF; j_call: TRBJ1-1; v_call: TRBV6-6; clone_size: .; d_call: .
cdr3_nt: TGTGCCAGCAGCCTGACAGGGACGAATTCACCCCTCCACTTT; cdr3_aa: CASSLTGTNSPLHF; j_call: TRBJ1-6; v_call: TRBV5-6; clone_size: .; d_call: TRBD1
cdr3_nt: TGTGCCAGCAACCTGGACAGGGGGATCGCTGGAAACACCATATATTTT; cdr3_aa: CASNLDRGIAGNTIYF; j_call: TRBJ1-3; v_call: TRBV28; clone_size: .; d_call: TRBD1
cdr3_nt: TGCGCCAGCAGCTTACAGGGGGCCCAGGTAAGCACTGAAGCTTTCTTT; cdr3_aa: CASSLQGAQVSTEAFF; j_call: TRBJ1-1; v_call: TRBV5-1; clone_size: .; d_call: TRBD1
cdr3_nt: TGCGCCAGCAGCTCTAACACTCAGGGCGTCGGTGAAAAACTGTTTTTT; cdr3_aa: CASSSNTQGVGEKLFF; j_call: TRBJ1-4; v_call: TRBV4-3; clone_size: .; d_call: .
cdr3_nt: TGTGCCAGCAGTTTAATAAACAGGGGATTGGGCACTGAAGCTTTCTTT; cdr3_aa: CASSLINRGLGTEAFF; j_call: TRBJ1-1; v_call: TRBV28; clone_size: .; d_call: TRBD1
cdr3_nt: TGTGCCAGCAGCCAGGGACTCCGCGGCACCGGGGAGCTGTTTTTT; cdr3_aa: CASSQGLRGTGELFF; j_call: TRBJ2-2; v_call: TRBV2; clone_size: .; d_call: .
cdr3_nt: TGTGCCAGCAGCCAATTAACTACGGGGGGTGAAAAACTGTTTTTT; cdr3_aa: CASSQLTTGGEKLFF; j_call: TRBJ1-4; v_call: TRBV16; clone_size: few; d_call: .
cdr3_nt: TGTGCCAGCACCCCGGGACAGGGCTGGTTCAATCAGCCCCAGCATTTT; cdr3_aa: CASTPGQGWFNQPQHF; j_call: TRBJ1-5; v_call: TRBV6-2/TRBV6-3; clone_size: few; d_call: TRBD1
cdr3_nt: TGTGCCAGCAGGAAAGGTCATCCACATCGTGAAGCTTTCTTT; cdr3_aa: CASRKGHPHREAFF; j_call: TRBJ1-1; v_call: TRBV21-1; clone_size: .; d_call: .
cdr3_nt: TGTGCCAGCAGGCTTTACCGGGACAGTGGCGGCTACACCTTC; cdr3_aa: CASRLYRDSGGYTF; j_call: TRBJ1-2; v_call: TRBV2; clone_size: .; d_call: TRBD1
cdr3_nt: TGTGCCAGCAGCTTAGGCGGCCCTAACTATGGCTACACCTTC; cdr3_aa: CASSLGGPNYGYTF; j_call: TRBJ1-2; v_call: TRBV7-9; clone_size: .; d_call: .
cdr3_nt: TGTGCCAGCAGGTCCCGGCCTAGCGGCACCTACGAGCAGTACTTC; cdr3_aa: CASRSRPSGTYEQYF; j_call: TRBJ2-7; v_call: TRBV28; clone_size: .; d_call: TRBD2
cdr3_nt: TGCGCCAGCAGCGACTTGCAGGGATATGGCTACACCTTC; cdr3_aa: CASSDLQGYGYTF; j_call: TRBJ1-2; v_call: TRBV5-1; clone_size: once; d_call: .
cdr3_nt: TGTGCCAGCAGTCTACTAGCGGGAGGGCCTTACGAGCAGTACTTC; cdr3_aa: CASSLLAGGPYEQYF; j_call: TRBJ2-7; v_call: TRBV11-2; clone_size: once; d_call: TRBD2
cdr3_nt: TGTGCCAGCAGCGTGAGCAGGGGCGTGAATGAGCAGTTCTTC; cdr3_aa: CASSVSRGVNEQFF; j_call: TRBJ2-1; v_call: TRBV9; clone_size: .; d_call: .
cdr3_nt: TGTGCCAGTAGCAACTTATACGGGCAGTATTTT; cdr3_aa: CASSNLYGQYF; j_call: TRBJ2-3; v_call: TRBV19; clone_size: .; d_call: .
cdr3_nt: TGTGCCAGCAGCCAAGAGTGGGGCAGGGGTCAGGCCCGCGGCTACGAGCAGTACTTC; cdr3_aa: CASSQEWGRGQARGYEQYF; j_call: TRBJ2-7; v_call: TRBV3-1/TRBV3-2; clone_size: .; d_call: .
cdr3_nt: TGTGCCAGCAACACAGGGGGCAAGTCCGATGAGCAGTTCTTC; cdr3_aa: CASNTGGKSDEQFF; j_call: TRBJ2-1; v_call: TRBV5-5; clone_size: .; d_call: TRBD1
cdr3_nt: TGTGCCAGCAGCTTAGAACCCACAGGGGCCCTCGAGCCCCAGCATTTT; cdr3_aa: CASSLEPTGALEPQHF; j_call: TRBJ1-5; v_call: TRBV11-3; clone_size: .; d_call: TRBD1
cdr3_nt: TGTGCCAGCAGTGTTCTAGCGGGGATATACTACGAGCAGTACTTC; cdr3_aa: CASSVLAGIYYEQYF; j_call: TRBJ2-7; v_call: TRBV6-2/TRBV6-3; clone_size: .; d_call: TRBD2
cdr3_nt: TGTGCCAGCACCCCCTCCGGGAAAGGAAGCACAGATACGCAGTATTTT; cdr3_aa: CASTPSGKGSTDTQYF; j_call: TRBJ2-3; v_call: TRBV19; clone_size: .; d_call: .
cdr3_nt: TGTGCCACCAGTGACCACCGACAGGCCACCGGGGAGCTGTTTTTT; cdr3_aa: CATSDHRQATGELFF; j_call: TRBJ2-2; v_call: TRBV24-1; clone_size: .; d_call: .
cdr3_nt: TGTGCCAGCAGCTTAGGGGGAGGAGCGGGCTTACAAGAGACCCAGTACTTC; cdr3_aa: CASSLGGGAGLQETQYF; j_call: TRBJ2-5; v_call: TRBV7-2; clone_size: once; d_call: .
cdr3_nt: TGTGCCAGCAGTTACTGGGGCGTCAGCCCAAACACTGAAGCTTTCTTT; cdr3_aa: CASSYWGVSPNTEAFF; j_call: TRBJ1-1; v_call: TRBV6-5; clone_size: .; d_call: .
cdr3_nt: TGTGCCAGCAGCCCCCCGGGGGGCGGGTACGAGCAGTACTTC; cdr3_aa: CASSPPGGGYEQYF; j_call: TRBJ2-7; v_call: TRBV6-5; clone_size: once; d_call: .
cdr3_nt: TGTGCCAGCAGCAGGACAGGGTATTCAGAAGAGACCCAGTACTTC; cdr3_aa: CASSRTGYSEETQYF; j_call: TRBJ2-5; v_call: TRBV5-5; clone_size: .; d_call: TRBD1
cdr3_nt: TGCAGCCTTGTGGCTAGCGGGGGAGGCGAGCAGTTCTTC; cdr3_aa: CSLVASGGGEQFF; j_call: TRBJ2-1; v_call: TRBV29-1; clone_size: .; d_call: TRBD2
cdr3_nt: TGCGCCAGCAGCGTACAGGGTGTCATGAACACTGAAGCTTTCTTT; cdr3_aa: CASSVQGVMNTEAFF; j_call: TRBJ1-1; v_call: TRBV5-1; clone_size: .; d_call: .
cdr3_nt: TGTGCCACCAGCACTAGCGGGCAAGAGACCCAGTACTTC; cdr3_aa: CATSTSGQETQYF; j_call: TRBJ2-5; v_call: TRBV15; clone_size: .; d_call: TRBD2
cdr3_nt: TGTGCCAGCAGCGGACAGGGGGCCCATTCACCCCTCCACTTT; cdr3_aa: CASSGQGAHSPLHF; j_call: TRBJ1-6; v_call: TRBV28; clone_size: .; d_call: TRBD1
cdr3_nt: TGCGCCAGCAGCCAAGAGCAAAGCGGATATCAGCCCCAGCATTTT; cdr3_aa: CASSQEQSGYQPQHF; j_call: TRBJ1-5; v_call: TRBV4-3; clone_size: .; d_call: .
cdr3_nt: TGTGCCACAGGGACAGTCGCGAACACCGGGGAGCTGTTTTTT; cdr3_aa: CATGTVANTGELFF; j_call: TRBJ2-2; v_call: TRBV5-4; clone_size: .; d_call: TRBD1
cdr3_nt: TGTGCCAGCAGCTTAGATCGCCAGGGAGAAGCTTTCTTT; cdr3_aa: CASSLDRQGEAFF; j_call: TRBJ1-1; v_call: TRBV11-1; clone_size: .; d_call: .
cdr3_nt: TGTGCCAGCAGCCCGACAGGGTTTACGATGAACACTGAAGCTTTCTTT; cdr3_aa: CASSPTGFTMNTEAFF; j_call: TRBJ1-1; v_call: TRBV7-3; clone_size: .; d_call: TRBD1
cdr3_nt: TGTGCCATCAAGTCGGGACAGGGAGGTTCACCCCTCCACTTT; cdr3_aa: CAIKSGQGGSPLHF; j_call: TRBJ1-6; v_call: TRBV10-3; clone_size: .; d_call: TRBD1
cdr3_nt: TGTGCCAGCAGTCCTTACCTCCAACAGGGGTACGTGAATGAGCAGTTCTTC; cdr3_aa: CASSPYLQQGYVNEQFF; j_call: TRBJ2-1; v_call: TRBV6-6; clone_size: .; d_call: TRBD1
cdr3_nt: TGCAGCGTCCGGGACAGGGGCGGGTACTATGGCTACACCTTC; cdr3_aa: CSVRDRGGYYGYTF; j_call: TRBJ1-2; v_call: TRBV29-1; clone_size: .; d_call: TRBD1